The T cell receptor beta chain described here comes from a study of graft-versus-host responses after intestinal transplantation (dated by TCRdb to 2020 to 2023). Study-wide context: The transplants that recipients received were multivisceral, liver-intestinal, or isolated intestinal. Every recipient was given anti-thymocyte globulin induction, followed by approximately 3 years of maintenance tacrolimus and steroids. Donor T cell macrochimerism was defined as a peak of at least 4% donor T cells among recipient peripheral blood mononuclear cells. Bulk TCR-beta CDR3 sequencing was used to track graft-versus-host and host-versus-graft alloreactive T cell clones in the graft, circulation and bone marrow after intestinal transplantation. Of the approximately 24 intestinal transplant recipients enrolled in the cohort, one of whom was a retransplant, a few patients without pretransplant specimens were excluded. Rather than being sequenced by the commercial service, samples from a few later patients were sequenced in-house on an Illumina MiSeq and processed with MiXCR. To identify alloreactive clones, pre-transplant mixed lymphocyte reaction products were sequenced and then compared with unstimulated pre-transplant donor and recipient T cells. Beyond this particular receptor, the publication reports: The conclusions were limited by the relatively low number and heterogeneity of the intestinal transplant patients. High GvH to HvG T cell clonal ratios were observed in the allografts of patients with donor T cell macrochimerism. GvH clones were detected in recipient bone marrow, and some appeared earlier in ileal mucosa or blood, consistent with an intestinal mucosal origin. Peak levels of circulating GvH clones were associated with declines in HvG clones early after transplant.

Receptors were amplified or captured by the immunoSEQ multiplex PCR assay. For most patients, genomic DNA was isolated with the Qiagen DNeasy Blood and Tissue Kit and shipped frozen to Adaptive Biotechnologies for TCR sequencing. For most patients, high-throughput TCR-beta CDR3 sequencing of genomic DNA was performed by Adaptive Biotechnologies. For the original study's pipeline: TCR sequencing data were retrieved from Adaptive's ImmunoSEQ software for around 20 patients, whereas a few other patients were processed with MiXCR and VDJtools. To correct CD4 versus CD8 sorting errors, any sequence found in both subsets at a frequency ratio below 5:1 was removed. CDR3 nucleotide sequences shared between donor and recipient were removed because the origin of such sequences could not be assigned. To be classed as alloreactive, a clone needed at least 2-fold expansion over unstimulated cells and a minimum CFSE-low frequency of 0.002% (template counts) or 0.001% (read counts). Clones were considered mappable if detected in sequenced pre-transplant spleen, lymph node, or MLR CFSE-low populations of the donor or recipient. The cumulative frequency of alloreactive clones was calculated as a percentage of all sequences, weighted by copy number. TCRdb took over this immuneACCESS table, retaining in-frame rearrangements with V and J assigned. Such tables are incomplete; in checked studies, under half of the missing clones stem from an unresolved V gene, and the remainder is unexplained. D and trimming were read from the DNA, whereas the V and J calls and clone size are those reported in that table. Across this sample there are 100,000 or so clones, with roughly nine tenths seen only once. The top ten hold around 0.2% of the sample.

The time point label for this specimen denotes: cells obtained before transplantation from donor or recipient. CD3+CD4+ and CD3+CD8+ populations were FACS-sorted from unstimulated pre-transplant donor and recipient cells taken from spleen or lymph nodes. To note about this clone: No cognate antigen has been identified for it. Base qualities are missing; no much larger clone stands one base away.

There are 13 amino acids in the CDR3, from cysteine to phenylalanine inclusive. CDR3 DNA only is kept here, 39 bases in frame from base 1. The germline V gene supplies CDR1 SGHTA and CDR2 FQGNSA. V is reduced by 1 base and J by 6 bases, leaving a spacing of 7 bases between them. Recombination joined TRBV7-2 with TRBJ1-5; no D gene can be assigned with confidence. The receptor comes from a human donor who was the organ donor for an intestinal transplant. Material: unstimulated CD4+ T cells sorted from spleen or lymph node cells, obtained before transplant. In nucleotide form, the sequence is TGTGCCAGCAGCTTAGGGGCTGTTCAGCCCCAGCATTTT. It specifies CASSLGAVQPQHF. Where the CDR3 stops, the reference TRBV7-2 and TRBJ1-5 genes take over; the full variable domain is GAGVSQSPSNKVTEKGKDVELRCDPISGHTALYWYRQSLGQGLEFLIYFQGNSAPDKSGLPSDRFSAERTGGSVSTLTIQRTQQEDSAVYLCASSLGAVQPQHFGDGTRLSIL.